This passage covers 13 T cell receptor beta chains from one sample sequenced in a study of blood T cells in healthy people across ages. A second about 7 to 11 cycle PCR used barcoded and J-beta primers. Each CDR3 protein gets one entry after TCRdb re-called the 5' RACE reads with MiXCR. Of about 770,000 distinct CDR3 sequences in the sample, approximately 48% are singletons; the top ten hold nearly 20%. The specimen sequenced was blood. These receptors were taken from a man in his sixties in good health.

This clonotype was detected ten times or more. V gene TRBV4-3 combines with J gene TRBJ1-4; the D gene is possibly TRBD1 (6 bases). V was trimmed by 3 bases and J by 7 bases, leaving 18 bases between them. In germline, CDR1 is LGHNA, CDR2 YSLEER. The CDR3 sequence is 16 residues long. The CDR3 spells CASSQGWSRGGEKLFF. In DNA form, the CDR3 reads TGCGCCAGCAGCCAGGGATGGTCCAGGGGTGGTGAAAAACTGTTTTTT.

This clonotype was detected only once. The CDR3 reads CASSLAPGLAGSPTFTDTQYF. The CDR3 nucleotides are TGTGCCAGCAGCTTAGCCCCTGGACTAGCGGGGTCCCCAACTTTCACAGATACGCAGTATTTT. The genes are TRBV7-2 and TRBJ2-3; TRBD2 matches 12 bases. Germline V lookup: CDR1 SGHTA, CDR2 FQGNSA. The CDR3 is 21 residues long. J lost 2 bases, V lost 0 bases, and 15 bases had no gene match. Full variable domain (missing parts from reference TRBV7-2 and TRBJ2-3): GAGVSQSPSNKVTEKGKDVELRCDPISGHTALYWYRQSLGQGLEFLIYFQGNSAPDKSGLPSDRFSAERTGGSVSTLTIQRTQQEDSAVYLCASSLAPGLAGSPTFTDTQYFGPGTRLTVL.

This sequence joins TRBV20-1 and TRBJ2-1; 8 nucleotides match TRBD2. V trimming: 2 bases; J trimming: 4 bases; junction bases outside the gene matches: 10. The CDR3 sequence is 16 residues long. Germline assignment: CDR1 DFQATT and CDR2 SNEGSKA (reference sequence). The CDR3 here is CSARRIRGGEYNEQFF. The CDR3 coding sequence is TGCAGTGCTAGAAGGATACGGGGGGGGGAATACAATGAGCAGTTCTTC.

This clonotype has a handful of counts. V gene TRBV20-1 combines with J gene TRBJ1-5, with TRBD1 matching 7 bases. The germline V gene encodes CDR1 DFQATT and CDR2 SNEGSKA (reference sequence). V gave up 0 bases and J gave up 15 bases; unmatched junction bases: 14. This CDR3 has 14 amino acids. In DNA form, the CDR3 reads TGCAGTGCTAGAGACCCTGGACAGGCCGGAACTCCGCATTTT. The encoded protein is CSARDPGQAGTPHF.

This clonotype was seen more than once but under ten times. The CDR3 DNA reads TGTGCCAGCAGTCCCCCGATTGGAGATACGCAGTATTTT. It translates to CASSPPIGDTQYF. The chain carries TRBV2 and TRBJ2-3; no clear D gene. With 5 bases removed from V and 5 bases from J, the gap between germline ends came to 11 bases. The CDR3 contains 13 residues. In germline, CDR1 is SNHLY, CDR2 FYNNEI.

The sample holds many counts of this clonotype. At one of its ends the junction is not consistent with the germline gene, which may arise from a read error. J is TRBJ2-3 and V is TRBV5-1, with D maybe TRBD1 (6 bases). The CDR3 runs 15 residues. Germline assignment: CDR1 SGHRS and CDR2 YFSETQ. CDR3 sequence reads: CASSLGGRSTDTQYF. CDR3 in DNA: TGTGCCAGCAGCTTAGGGGGTAGGAGCACAGATACGCAGTATTTT.

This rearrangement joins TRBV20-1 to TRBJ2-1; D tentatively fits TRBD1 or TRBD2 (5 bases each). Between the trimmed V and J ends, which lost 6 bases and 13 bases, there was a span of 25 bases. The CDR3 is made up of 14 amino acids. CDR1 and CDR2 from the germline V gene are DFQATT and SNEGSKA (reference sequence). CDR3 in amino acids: CSAEAMDKWETQFF. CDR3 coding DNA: TGCAGTGCCGAAGCGATGGACAAATGGGAGACCCAGTTCTTC.

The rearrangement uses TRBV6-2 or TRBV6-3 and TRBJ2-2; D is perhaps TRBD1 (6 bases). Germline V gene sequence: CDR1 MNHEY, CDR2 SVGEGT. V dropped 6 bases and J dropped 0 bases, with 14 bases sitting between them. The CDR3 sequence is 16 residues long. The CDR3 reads CASRPRGTANTGELFF. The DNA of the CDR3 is TGTGCCAGCAGACCCAGGGGAACCGCGAACACCGGGGAGCTGTTTTTT.

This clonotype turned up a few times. The DNA for the CDR3 is TGTGCCACCAGTGATGCCCGAACCGGGACAGGGGGTTACGAGCAGTACTTC. This encodes CATSDARTGTGGYEQYF. The gene calls are TRBV24-1 and TRBJ2-5, with 11 bases fitting TRBD1. The tail of the sequence fits TRBJ2-7 better, so the J call may be wrong. Germline loops: CDR1 KGHDR, CDR2 SFDVKD. The CDR3 runs to 17 residues.

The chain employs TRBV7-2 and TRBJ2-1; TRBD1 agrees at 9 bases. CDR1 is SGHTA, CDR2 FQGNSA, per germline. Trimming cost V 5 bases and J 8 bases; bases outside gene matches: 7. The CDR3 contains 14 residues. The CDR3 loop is CASSRDRGGDEQFF. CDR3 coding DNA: TGTGCCAGCAGCCGAGACAGGGGGGGAGATGAGCAGTTCTTC.

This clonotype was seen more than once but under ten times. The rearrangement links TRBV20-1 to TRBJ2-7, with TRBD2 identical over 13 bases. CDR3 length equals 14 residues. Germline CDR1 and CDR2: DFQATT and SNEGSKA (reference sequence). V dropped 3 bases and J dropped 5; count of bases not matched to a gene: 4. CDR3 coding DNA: TGCAGTGCTAGGACTAGCGGGGGGTTCCACGAGCAGTACTTC. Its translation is CSARTSGGFHEQYF.

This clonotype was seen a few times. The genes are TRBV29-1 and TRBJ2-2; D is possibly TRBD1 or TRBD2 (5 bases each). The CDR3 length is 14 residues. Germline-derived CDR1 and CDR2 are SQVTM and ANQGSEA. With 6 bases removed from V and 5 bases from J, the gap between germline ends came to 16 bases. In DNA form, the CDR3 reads TGCAGCGTATCGCCTTGGGACGGAACCGGGGAGCTGTTTTTT. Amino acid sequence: CSVSPWDGTGELFF.

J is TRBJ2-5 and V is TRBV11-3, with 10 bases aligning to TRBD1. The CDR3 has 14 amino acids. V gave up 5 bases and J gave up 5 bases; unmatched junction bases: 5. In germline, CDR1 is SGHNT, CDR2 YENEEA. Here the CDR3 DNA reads TGTGCCAGCAGCCCCGGGACAGGGGTTGAGACCCAGTACTTC. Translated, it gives CASSPGTGVETQYF.